This TCR beta chain was captured by sequencing in a study of CD8 T cells in Susac syndrome (dated by TCRdb to about 2019). Background for the entire study: Repertoire sequencing was used to test whether CD8+ T cell activation and differentiation in Susac syndrome was antigen driven. CD8+ T cell repertoire clonality was compared between about a dozen healthy donors, around 14 Susac syndrome patients and some 15 multiple sclerosis patients. What the study reported, not specific to this receptor: The number of individuals in the TCR sequencing and HLA analysis was recognized as being relatively small.

RNA was extracted with the RNeasy kit and roughly 0.5 to 1 ug was reverse transcribed using random hexamers. TCR beta CDR3 regions were amplified with the immunoSEQ multiplex PCR assay covering 54 Vbeta and 13 Jbeta segments. Bias from PCR amplification was corrected by using a synthetic template baseline for primer optimization and for computational correction. The authors processed their data as follows. Reads were annotated to V, D and J genes according to IMGT and were analyzed with immunoSEQ Analyzer, with only productive sequences retained. Clonality was computed as one minus Shannon entropy normalized by log2 of the number of productive unique sequences. For each patient and control, public and private clones were evaluated within the 100 most prevalent clones. Clones were defined as Susac-specific when absent from the healthy and MS cohorts, from some 1,100 published viral clones and from other ImmuneACCESS disease sequences. TCRdb trimmed the raw reads at Q25, called clones with MiXCR and kept productive beta chains. Entries are consolidated by CDR3 protein sequence, retaining the most common genes and DNA. These V and J calls derive from TCRdb rather than the authors' analysis. This sample holds 250,000 to 300,000 distinct CDR3 sequences; more than 75% were observed only once. The ten largest clones add up to over 0.09% of the sample.

A note on this clonotype: What this receptor recognizes is not known. No qualities accompany the bases; no much larger clone lies one base away.

Via the germline V gene, CDR1 is MGHRA and CDR2 YSYEKL. V lost 3 bases and J lost 6 bases; the stretch between them is 8 bases long. The CDR3 runs 13 residues from the cysteine to the phenylalanine. CDR3 DNA is the only sequence kept; it has 39 bases, read in frame from the first base. High-throughput TCR beta sequencing profiled peripheral blood CD8+ and CD4+ T cells from healthy donors, Susac syndrome patients and multiple sclerosis patients. The multiple sclerosis controls were treatment-naive patients whose relapsing-remitting disease, either stable or active, fulfilled the revised McDonald criteria. Bulk CD8+ and CD4+ T cells were purified by magnetic negative isolation, whereas CD8+ TEMRA cells were enriched by FACS. Blood was collected in EDTA tubes and processed within 24 hours, with PBMCs isolated through density gradient centrifugation. PBMCs intended for TCR sequencing were cryopreserved in liquid nitrogen and were subsequently thawed in a 37 degrees C water bath. Purity of sorted or isolated CD4+, CD8+ and CD8+ TEMRA cells was at least 90%.

The source is a human donor with multiple sclerosis. The chain links TRBV4-1 with TRBJ2-2; TRBD1 could be the D gene, as 5 bases match. The specimen sequenced was CD8+ T cells from PBMCs. The encoded CDR3 is CASSQAGPGELFF. The DNA sequence is given as TGCGCCAGCAGCCAGGCAGGGCCCGGGGAGCTGTTTTTT.